This T cell receptor (beta chain) was sequenced during a study of shared clonotypes between healthy human individuals. This CDR3 has 13 amino acids. V was pared by 8 bases and J by 6 bases, with 5 bases of the junction left unmatched. Germline CDR1 is MDHEN and CDR2 is SYDVKM. Study donors comprised healthy, HIV-negative adults devoid of recent acute infection or vaccination. The study drew all its donors from Caucasian adults living in Nashville, Tennessee. Sequencing of unsorted PBMC DNA was carried out using ten immunoSEQ deep assay plates. Profiling relied on immunoSEQ multiplex PCR, and the TCRdb table lists in-frame clones only, not all of them. The table includes around 500,000 clones, 65% to 80% detected once.

This chain links TRBV28 with TRBJ1-3, with 9 bases identical to TRBD1. The clonotype originates from a woman in her thirties or forties in good health. Some clones in this sample may be carry-over from other donors' samples. Material for sequencing was PBMCs. CDR3 in amino acids: CASRGQGANTIYF. Written as DNA, the CDR3 is TGTGCCAGCCGGGGACAGGGTGCAAACACCATATATTTT. The complete variable domain, with remaining parts taken from reference TRBV28 and TRBJ1-3, reads DVKVTQSSRYLVKRTGEKVFLECVQDMDHENMFWYRQDPGLGLRLIYFSYDVKMKEKGDIPEGYSVSREKKERFSLILESASTNQTSMYLCASRGQGANTIYFGEGSWLTVV.